This is a list of T cell receptor beta chains from one sample in a study of PD-L1 blockade in urothelial cancer. Clones were read by immunoSEQ multiplex PCR, and TCRdb kept only the in-frame ones, dropping some. The sample includes tens of thousands of clones, around 88% of them seen just once. Sample: PBMCs, taken around atezolizumab (anti-PD-L1) treatment. These receptors were collected from a man aged 55 to 70 with urothelial cancer. CDR3s include the opening cysteine and the closing phenylalanine or tryptophan. D genes are given only for firm matches. Clone size is stated in some rows and not others, as once, few, many or a class when expanded.

D	J	V	size	DNA	CDR3
TRBD1	TRBJ1-6	TRBV11-2	-	TGTGCCAGCAGTCGACAGGGGGCGTCTCGTAATTCACCCCTCCACTTT	CASSRQGASRNSPLHF
-	TRBJ2-5	TRBV12-1	-	TGTGCCAGCAGCTTTGCGGCTAGCGGGGAGGCGACCCAAGAGACCCAGTACTTC	CASSFAASGEATQETQYF
-	TRBJ2-1	TRBV5-4	-	TGTGCCAGCAGCTTGAAGACAGGAGCTAATGAGCAGTTCTTC	CASSLKTGANEQFF
TRBD1	TRBJ1-2	TRBV19	-	TGTGCCAGTAGTCCCAGGACAGGGCGGGCGGATGGCTACACCTTC	CASSPRTGRADGYTF
TRBD1	TRBJ1-2	TRBV6-5	-	TGTGCCAGCAGTTACGCAGGGGGCCGCTATGGCTACACCTTC	CASSYAGGRYGYTF
TRBD1	TRBJ2-7	TRBV4-1	-	TGCGCCAGCAGCCAAGAGCAGGGGGCCTTCTCCTACGAGCAGTACTTC	CASSQEQGAFSYEQYF
-	TRBJ1-3	TRBV27	-	TGTGCCAGCAGTTTATCGATGGGCGAGCCTGGAAACACCATATATTTT	CASSLSMGEPGNTIYF
-	TRBJ1-4	TRBV27	-	TGTGCCAGCAGAAGACAGGCAACTAATGAAAAACTGTTTTTT	CASRRQATNEKLFF
-	TRBJ2-5	TRBV2	-	TGTGCCAGCAATAACGCCCGGGATGAGACCCAGTACTTC	CASNNARDETQYF
TRBD1	TRBJ2-2	TRBV28	-	TGTGCCAGCAGGACCGGGACAGCGAACACCGGGGAGCTGTTTTTT	CASRTGTANTGELFF
TRBD2	TRBJ2-1	TRBV28	-	TGTGCCAGCAGTTTACTAGCGGGGGGGCATAATGAGCAGTTCTTC	CASSLLAGGHNEQFF
-	TRBJ1-6	TRBV11-2	-	TGTGCCAGCAGCTTAGTTAGCAGGGCGAATAATTCACCCCTCCACTTT	CASSLVSRANNSPLHF
TRBD2	TRBJ2-5	TRBV7-9	-	TGTGCCAGCAACTCCTATAGCGGGGGGGCAGAGACCCAGTACTTC	CASNSYSGGAETQYF
-	TRBJ1-1	TRBV27	-	TGTGCCAGCAGTTTATTTGGGGGCTGGAACACTGAAGCTTTCTTT	CASSLFGGWNTEAFF
TRBD1	TRBJ1-2	TRBV7-8	-	TGTGCCAGCAGCTTAGCGGGGACAGGGGATAACTATGGCTACACCTTC	CASSLAGTGDNYGYTF
TRBD2	TRBJ2-3	TRBV14	-	TGTGCCAGCAGCCCCCTGACTAGCGGGGGGGCCGGAGATACGCAGTATTTT	CASSPLTSGGAGDTQYF
-	TRBJ2-7	TRBV20-1	-	TGCAGTGCTATTTACGGGGGCGAGCAGTACTTC	CSAIYGGEQYF
-	TRBJ1-6	TRBV7-8	-	TGTGCCAGCAGCTCCCGAGGGCAGGCGTATAATTCACCCCTCCACTTT	CASSSRGQAYNSPLHF
TRBD2	TRBJ2-3	TRBV11-2	once	TGTGCCAGCAGCTCGCCTCGGGGTAGCGGGGGAGATACGCAGTATTTT	CASSSPRGSGGDTQYF
-	TRBJ1-5	TRBV28	-	TGTGCCAGCAGTTTATCGGGGAATCAGCCCCAGCATTTT	CASSLSGNQPQHF
TRBD1	TRBJ1-5	TRBV19	-	TGTGCCAGTAGTATCGACAGGGATCAGCCCCAGCATTTT	CASSIDRDQPQHF
-	TRBJ2-7	TRBV5-8	-	TGTGCCAGCAGCCCTCGAGGCTACGAGCAGTACTTC	CASSPRGYEQYF